These 5 T cell receptor beta chains were all obtained from the same sample, sequenced in a study of T-cell memory formation after mild COVID-19. MiXCR, applied by TCRdb to the 5' RACE reads, yields one record per CDR3 protein. The sample consists of a few hundred thousand distinct CDR3 sequences, around 20% of them appearing once. Sequenced input: PBMCs or a T cell subset sorted from them (not recorded which). These receptors were obtained from an adult woman who had mild COVID-19 (a few samples of this study predate the infection). Cell type and time point are not known.

The V gene is TRBV29-1, the J gene TRBJ2-3; D remains unclear. The germline V gene has CDR1 SQVTM and CDR2 ANQGSEA. The V end was cut by 5 bases, the J end by 2 bases, with 5 bases between. This CDR3 region has 11 residues. In nucleotides, the CDR3 is TGCAGCGTTTCCCACACAGATACGCAGTATTTT. Its translation: CSVSHTDTQYF.

This clonotype was seen a handful of times. CDR3 residues: CASSLTGIGGNEQFF. The CDR3 nucleotides read TGTGCCAGCAGTCTCACAGGGATAGGGGGCAATGAGCAGTTCTTC. This chain connects TRBV6-5 to TRBJ2-1; tentatively, D is TRBD1 (6 bases). V was cut by 5 bases and J by 6 bases, with 17 bases left in between. The CDR3 covers 15 residues. From germline, CDR1 is MNHEY and CDR2 SVGAGI.

This clonotype occurred a few times. The chain is built from TRBV12-3 or TRBV12-4 and TRBJ2-1, with 11 positions matching TRBD2. The CDR3 is 15 amino acids. V trimming: 5 bases; J trimming: 5 bases; junction bases outside the gene matches: 5. In nucleotides, the CDR3 is TGTGCCAGCAGTCTACTAGCGGGGGAAAACAATGAGCAGTTCTTC. Encoded protein: CASSLLAGENNEQFF.

The V gene is TRBV4-2, the J gene TRBJ2-7, with a possible D match to TRBD1 (6 bases). Trimming cost V 8 bases and J 2 bases, with 13 bases left between them. CDR1 LGHNA and CDR2 YNFKEQ come from the germline V gene. The CDR3 runs 13 residues. For the CDR3, the DNA is TGTGCCAGCTCGACAGGCGCTACCTACGAGCAGTACTTC. It is translated as CASSTGATYEQYF.

This clonotype was picked up a small number of times. The chain employs TRBV5-1 and TRBJ2-2; 16 bases align to TRBD2. Germline assignment: CDR1 SGHRS and CDR2 YFSETQ. V lost 4 bases and J lost 4; bases outside the gene matches: 7. This CDR3 contains 18 residues. CDR3 nucleotide sequence: TGCGCCAGCAGCCCCGGGACTAGCGGGGGGGCCCGCACCGGGGAGCTGTTTTTT. It codes for CASSPGTSGGARTGELFF.